This TCR beta chain is from a study of CD8 T cells in ankylosing spondylitis. In its sample, this clonotype was seen many times. Its antigen remains unknown. CDR3 length: 14 residues. CDR1 is SEHNR and CDR2 is FQNEAQ in the germline V gene (reference sequence). Trimming cost V 5 bases and J 8 bases; bases outside gene matches: 11. Study-level results: Eight highly homologous variants formed a TCR beta motif that appeared characteristic of ankylosing spondylitis blood. Clones tied to disease were said to be significantly enriched in matched ankylosing spondylitis synovial fluid.

TCRdb redid the calling of the 5' RACE reads with MiXCR, one entry per CDR3 protein. The sample gives hundreds of thousands of distinct CDR3 sequences, roughly 8.2% of which show up once; approximately 4.8% is in the top ten. The chain is built from TRBV7-9 and TRBJ1-2; 7 bases are shared with TRBD1. Sequences were obtained from blood, either unsorted or a sorted T cell fraction (not recorded which). This clonotype was obtained from a female donor with ankylosing spondylitis or in good health (not recorded which). For the CDR3, the DNA is TGTGCCAGCAGCCTCGTTGGGGACAGTGAAGGCTACACCTTC. Translating it yields CASSLVGDSEGYTF.